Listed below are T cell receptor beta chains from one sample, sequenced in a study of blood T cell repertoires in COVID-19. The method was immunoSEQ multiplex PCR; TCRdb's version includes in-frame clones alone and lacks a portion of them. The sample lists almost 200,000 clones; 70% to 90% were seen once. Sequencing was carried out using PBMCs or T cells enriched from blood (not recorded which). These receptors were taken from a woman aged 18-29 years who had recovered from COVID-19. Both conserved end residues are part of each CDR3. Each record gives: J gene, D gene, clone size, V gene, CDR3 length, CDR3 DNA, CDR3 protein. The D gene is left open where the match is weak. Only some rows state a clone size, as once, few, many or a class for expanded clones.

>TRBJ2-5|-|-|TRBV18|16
TGTGCCAGCTCACCACCTAGGCAGGGTTGGCAGGAGACCCAGTACTTC
CASSPPRQGWQETQYF
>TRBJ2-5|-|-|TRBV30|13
TGTGCCTGTAAGATAGATCCTCAAGAGACCCAGTACTTC
CACKIDPQETQYF
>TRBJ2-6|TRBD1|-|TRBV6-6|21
TGTGCCAGCAGCAACCCCAACCCAGGACAGGGGTTTACTCCCGGGGCCAACGTCCTGACTTTC
CASSNPNPGQGFTPGANVLTF
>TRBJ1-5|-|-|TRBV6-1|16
TGTGCCAGCAGTGAACTAGTGGGGCAGGTCAATCAGCCCCAGCATTTT
CASSELVGQVNQPQHF
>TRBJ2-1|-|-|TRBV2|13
TGTGCCAGCAGTTTGGCGGAAAACAATGAGCAGTTCTTC
CASSLAENNEQFF
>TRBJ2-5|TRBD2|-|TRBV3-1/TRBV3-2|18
TGTGCCAGCAGCCAAGGCCCATATGGCGGGGGGCCGCAAGAGACCCAGTACTTC
CASSQGPYGGGPQETQYF
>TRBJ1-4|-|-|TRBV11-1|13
TGTGCCAGCACGACCGGACAGAATGAAAAACTGTTTTTT
CASTTGQNEKLFF
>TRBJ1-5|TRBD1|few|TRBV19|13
TGTGCCAGCGAGGACAGGCAAGGGCAGCCCCAGCATTTT
CASEDRQGQPQHF
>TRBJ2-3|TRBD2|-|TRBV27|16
TGTGCCAGCAGCCCCCCGGGGGGGCCCCCCACAGATACGCAGTATTTT
CASSPPGGPPTDTQYF
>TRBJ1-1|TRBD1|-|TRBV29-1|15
TGCAGCGTTGAAGAGATGGGACAGGGGAGGCCTGAAGCTTTCTTT
CSVEEMGQGRPEAFF
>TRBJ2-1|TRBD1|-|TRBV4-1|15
TGCGCCAGCAGCCAAGACGGACAGGGAGGCGATGAGCAGTTCTTC
CASSQDGQGGDEQFF
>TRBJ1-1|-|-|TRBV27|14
TGTGCCAGCAGTTTAGCCCGGGAAAACACTGAAGCTTTCTTT
CASSLARENTEAFF
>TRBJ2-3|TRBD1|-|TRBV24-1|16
TGTGCCACCAGTGACCCAAGACAGGGAAGCACAGATACGCAGTATTTT
CATSDPRQGSTDTQYF
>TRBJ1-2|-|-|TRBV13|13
TGTGCCAGCAGCTTAGGGACACACTATGGCTACACCTTC
CASSLGTHYGYTF
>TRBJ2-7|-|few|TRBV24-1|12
TGTGCCACCAGTGATTTGCACTACGAGCAGTACTTC
CATSDLHYEQYF
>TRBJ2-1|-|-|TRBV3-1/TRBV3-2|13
TGTGCCAGCAGCCCCCCGGGTAACAATGAGCAGTTCTTC
CASSPPGNNEQFF
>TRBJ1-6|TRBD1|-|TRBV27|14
TGTGCCAGCAGTGCGACAGGGTTAGCTTCACCCCTCCACTTT
CASSATGLASPLHF
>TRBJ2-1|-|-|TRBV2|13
TGTGCCAGCAGTGAATTGAGGGTCTATGAGCAGTTCTTC
CASSELRVYEQFF
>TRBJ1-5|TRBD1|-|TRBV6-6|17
TGTGCCAGCAGTCCCACAAGACAGGGGGCGACAGCCCAGCCCCAGCATTTT
CASSPTRQGATAQPQHF
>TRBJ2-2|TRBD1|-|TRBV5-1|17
TGCGCCAGCAGACCGACAGGGACCAGACCGAACACCGGGGAGCTGTTTTTT
CASRPTGTRPNTGELFF
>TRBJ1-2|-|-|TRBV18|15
TGTGCCAGCTCACCCAGGACAGAGGGCAGTAATGGCTACACCTTC
CASSPRTEGSNGYTF
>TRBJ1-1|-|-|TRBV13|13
TGTGCCAGCAGCTTAACAGGGCGAACTGAAGCTTTCTTT
CASSLTGRTEAFF
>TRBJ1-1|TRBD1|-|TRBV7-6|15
TGTGCCAGCAGCAGCGGACAGGGTATGAACACTGAAGCTTTCTTT
CASSSGQGMNTEAFF
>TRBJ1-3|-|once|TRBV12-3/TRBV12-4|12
TGTGCCAGCAATTTCCTTGGAAACACCATATATTTT
CASNFLGNTIYF
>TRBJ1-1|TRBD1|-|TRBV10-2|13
TGCGCCAGCAGTGATTGGGGGCAGGGGGAGGCTTTCTTT
CASSDWGQGEAFF
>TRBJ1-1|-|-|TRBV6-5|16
TGTGCCAGCAGTTACTCCCGGACACGACTGAACACTGAAGCTTTCTTT
CASSYSRTRLNTEAFF
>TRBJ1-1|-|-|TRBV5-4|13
TGTGCCAGCAGCTTGGGCGGGAACACTGAAGCTTTCTTT
CASSLGGNTEAFF
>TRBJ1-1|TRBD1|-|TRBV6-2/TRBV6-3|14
TGTGCCAGCAGTTACTACAGGGGGCAAAATGAAGCTTTCTTT
CASSYYRGQNEAFF
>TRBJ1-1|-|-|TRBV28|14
TGTGCCAGCAGTTTAAAGACGGGGGACACTGAAGCTTTCTTT
CASSLKTGDTEAFF
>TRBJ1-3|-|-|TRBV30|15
TGTGCCTGGACTGCGGGACCCAACTCTGGAAACACCATATATTTT
CAWTAGPNSGNTIYF
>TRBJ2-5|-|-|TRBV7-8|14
TGTGCCAGCAGCTCGGGACAACTGGCGGGGACCCAGTACTTC
CASSSGQLAGTQYF